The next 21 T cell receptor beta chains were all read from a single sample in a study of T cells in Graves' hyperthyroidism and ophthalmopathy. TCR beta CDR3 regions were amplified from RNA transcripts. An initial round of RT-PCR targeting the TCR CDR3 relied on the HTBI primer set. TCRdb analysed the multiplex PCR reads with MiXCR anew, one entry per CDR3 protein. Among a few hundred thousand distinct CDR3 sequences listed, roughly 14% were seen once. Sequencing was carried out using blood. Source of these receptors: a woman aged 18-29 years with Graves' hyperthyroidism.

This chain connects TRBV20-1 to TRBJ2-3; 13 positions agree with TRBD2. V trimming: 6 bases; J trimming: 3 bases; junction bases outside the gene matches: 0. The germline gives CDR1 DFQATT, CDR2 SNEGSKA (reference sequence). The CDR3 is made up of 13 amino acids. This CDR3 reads CSAGLAGTDTQYF. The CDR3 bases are TGCAGTGCGGGACTAGCGGGAACAGATACGCAGTATTTT.

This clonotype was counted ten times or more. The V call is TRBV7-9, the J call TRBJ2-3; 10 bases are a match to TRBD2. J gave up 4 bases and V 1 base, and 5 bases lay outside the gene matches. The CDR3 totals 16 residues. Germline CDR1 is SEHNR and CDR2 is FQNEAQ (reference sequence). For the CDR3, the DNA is TGTGCCAGCAGCTTAGTTACGCTAGCGGGAGCAGATACGCAGTATTTT. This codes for CASSLVTLAGADTQYF.

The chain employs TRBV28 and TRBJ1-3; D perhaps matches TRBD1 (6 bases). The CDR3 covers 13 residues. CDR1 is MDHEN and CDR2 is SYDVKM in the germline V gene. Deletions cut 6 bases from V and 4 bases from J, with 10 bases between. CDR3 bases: TGTGCCAGCAGCTCAGGGGAAGGAAACACCATATATTTT. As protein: CASSSGEGNTIYF.

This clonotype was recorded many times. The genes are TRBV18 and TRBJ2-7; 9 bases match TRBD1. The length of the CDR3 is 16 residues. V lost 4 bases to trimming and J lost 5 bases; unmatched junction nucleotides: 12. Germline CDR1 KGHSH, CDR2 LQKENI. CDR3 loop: CASSRLPVGQGNEQYV. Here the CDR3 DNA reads TGTGCCAGCTCACGACTTCCCGTCGGACAGGGGAACGAGCAGTACGTC.

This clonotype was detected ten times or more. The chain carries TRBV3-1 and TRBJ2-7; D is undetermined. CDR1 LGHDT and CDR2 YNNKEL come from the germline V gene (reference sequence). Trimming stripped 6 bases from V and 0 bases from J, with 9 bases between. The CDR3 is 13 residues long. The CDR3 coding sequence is TGTGCCAGCAGTTTTTCAAGCTCCTACGAGCAGTACGTC. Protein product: CASSFSSSYEQYV.

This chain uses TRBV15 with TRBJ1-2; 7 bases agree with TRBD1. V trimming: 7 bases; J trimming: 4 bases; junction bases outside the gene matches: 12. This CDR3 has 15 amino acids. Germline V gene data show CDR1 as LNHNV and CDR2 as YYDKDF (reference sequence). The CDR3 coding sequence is TGTGCCACCACCCAGGGGGTCAGGGGACGCTATGGCTACACCTTC. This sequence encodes CATTQGVRGRYGYTF.

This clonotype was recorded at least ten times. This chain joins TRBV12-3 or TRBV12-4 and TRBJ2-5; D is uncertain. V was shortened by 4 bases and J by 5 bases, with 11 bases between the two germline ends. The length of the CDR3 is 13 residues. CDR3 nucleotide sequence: TGTGCCAGCAGTTCCCTGACTTGGGAGACCCAGTACTTC. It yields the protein CASSSLTWETQYF.

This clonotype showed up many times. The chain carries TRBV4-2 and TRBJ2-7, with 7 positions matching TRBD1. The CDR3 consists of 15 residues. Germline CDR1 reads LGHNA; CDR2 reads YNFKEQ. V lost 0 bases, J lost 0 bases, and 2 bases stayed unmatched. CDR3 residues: CASSQDRGSSYEQYF. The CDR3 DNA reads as TGTGCCAGCAGCCAAGACAGGGGGAGCTCCTACGAGCAGTACTTC.

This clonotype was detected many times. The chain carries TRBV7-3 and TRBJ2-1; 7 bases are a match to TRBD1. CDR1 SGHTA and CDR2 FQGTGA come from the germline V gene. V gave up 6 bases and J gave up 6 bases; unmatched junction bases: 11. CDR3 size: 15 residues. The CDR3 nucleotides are TGTGCCAGCAGTTATTACAGGGGTGGGTTCAATGAGCAGTTCTTC. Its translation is CASSYYRGGFNEQFF.

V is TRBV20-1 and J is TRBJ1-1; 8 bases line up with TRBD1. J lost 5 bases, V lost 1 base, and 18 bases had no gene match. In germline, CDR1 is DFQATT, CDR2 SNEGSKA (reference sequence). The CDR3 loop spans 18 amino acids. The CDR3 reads CSARVETGEWGLGTEAFF. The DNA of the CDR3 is TGCAGTGCTAGAGTTGAGACAGGGGAGTGGGGTTTGGGTACTGAAGCTTTCTTT.

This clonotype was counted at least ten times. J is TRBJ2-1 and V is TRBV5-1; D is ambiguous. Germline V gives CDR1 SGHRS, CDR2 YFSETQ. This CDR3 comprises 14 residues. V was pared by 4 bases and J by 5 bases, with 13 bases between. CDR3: CASSEYLHNNEQFF. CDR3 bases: TGCGCCAGCAGCGAATATCTACACAACAATGAGCAGTTCTTC.

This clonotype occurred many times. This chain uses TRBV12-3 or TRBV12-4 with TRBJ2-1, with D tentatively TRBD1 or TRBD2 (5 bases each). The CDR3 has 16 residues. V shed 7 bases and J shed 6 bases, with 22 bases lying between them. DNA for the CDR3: TGTGCCAGCACCCTGTATAAGGGGCGGAGGATCAATGAGCAGTTCTTC. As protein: CASTLYKGRRINEQFF.

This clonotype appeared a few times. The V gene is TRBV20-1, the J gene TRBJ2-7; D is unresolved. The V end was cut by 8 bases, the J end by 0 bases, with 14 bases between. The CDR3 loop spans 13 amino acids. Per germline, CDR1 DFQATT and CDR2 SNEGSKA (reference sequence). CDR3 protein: CSTTASGSYEQYF. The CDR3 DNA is TGCAGTACTACAGCGTCCGGCTCCTACGAGCAGTACTTC.

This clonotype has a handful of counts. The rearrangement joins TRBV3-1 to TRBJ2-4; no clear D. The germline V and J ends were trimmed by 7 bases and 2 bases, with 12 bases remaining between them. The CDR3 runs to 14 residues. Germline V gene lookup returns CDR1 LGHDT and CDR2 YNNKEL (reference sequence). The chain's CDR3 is CASTAAGSKNIQYF. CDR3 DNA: TGTGCCAGCACTGCTGCAGGATCCAAAAACATTCAGTACTTC.

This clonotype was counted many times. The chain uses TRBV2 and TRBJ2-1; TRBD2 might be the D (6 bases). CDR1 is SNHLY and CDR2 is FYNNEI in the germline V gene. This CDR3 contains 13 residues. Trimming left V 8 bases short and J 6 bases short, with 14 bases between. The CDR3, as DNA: TGTGCCAGCGGACCGACTAGGGGCAATGAGCAGTTCTTC. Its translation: CASGPTRGNEQFF.

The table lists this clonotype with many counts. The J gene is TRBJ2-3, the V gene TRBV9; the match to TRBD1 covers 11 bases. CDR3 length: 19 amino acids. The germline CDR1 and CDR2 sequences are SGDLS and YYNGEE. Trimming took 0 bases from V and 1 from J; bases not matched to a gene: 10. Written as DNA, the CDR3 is TGTGCCAGCAGCGTAGGTCCTCTGGGACAGGGGGGCCGCACAGATACGCAGTATTTT. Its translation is CASSVGPLGQGGRTDTQYF. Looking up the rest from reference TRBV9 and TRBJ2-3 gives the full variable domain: DSGVTQTPKHLITATGQRVTLRCSPRSGDLSVYWYQQSLDQGLQFLIQYYNGEERAKGNILERFSAQQFPDLHSELNLSSLELGDSALYFCASSVGPLGQGGRTDTQYFGPGTRLTVL.

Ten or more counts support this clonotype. The CDR3 DNA is TGTGCCAGCAGCACCACGGGTAGAGGGGACCTGGCACCCCTCCACTTT. Its protein is CASSTTGRGDLAPLHF. The rearrangement joins TRBV5-6 to TRBJ1-6; D perhaps matches TRBD1 (5 bases). The germline V gene has CDR1 SGHDT and CDR2 YYEEEE. Deletions cut 4 bases from V and 11 bases from J, with 22 bases between. The CDR3 loop spans 16 amino acids. Using reference TRBV5-6 and TRBJ1-6 for the parts outside the CDR3, the full variable domain is DAGVTQSPTHLIKTRGQQVTLRCSPKSGHDTVSWYQQALGQGPQFIFQYYEEEERQRGNFPDRFSGHQFPNYSSELNVNALLLGDSALYLCASSTTGRGDLAPLHFGNGTRLTVT.

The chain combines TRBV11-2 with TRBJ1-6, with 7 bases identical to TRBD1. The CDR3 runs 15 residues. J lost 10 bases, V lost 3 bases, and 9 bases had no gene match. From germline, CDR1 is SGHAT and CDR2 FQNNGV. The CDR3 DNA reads TGTGCCAGCAGCTTTGACAGGGTCTTGGACTCACCCCTCCACTTT. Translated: CASSFDRVLDSPLHF.

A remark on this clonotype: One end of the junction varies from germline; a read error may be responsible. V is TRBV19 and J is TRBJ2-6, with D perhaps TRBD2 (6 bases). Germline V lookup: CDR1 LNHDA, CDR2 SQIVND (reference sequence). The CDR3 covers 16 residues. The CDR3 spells CASSIGRGTGASVLTF. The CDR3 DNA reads TGTGCCAGTAGTATAGGGAGGGGCACTGGGGCCAGCGTCCTGACTTTC.

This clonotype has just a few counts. The CDR3 region has the DNA TGTGCCACCAGTGATATGGGCCCCGTCGCTTTCTTC. It codes for CATSDMGPVAFF. The gene calls are TRBV24-1 and TRBJ2-1; no clear D. This CDR3 has 12 residues. The germline V and J ends were trimmed by 3 bases and 16 bases, with 15 bases remaining between them. The germline CDR1 and CDR2 sequences are KGHDR and SFDVKD.

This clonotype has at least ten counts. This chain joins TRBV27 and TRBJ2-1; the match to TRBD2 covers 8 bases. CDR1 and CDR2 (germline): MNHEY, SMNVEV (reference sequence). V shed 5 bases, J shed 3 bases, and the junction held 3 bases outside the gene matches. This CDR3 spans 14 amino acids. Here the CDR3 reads CASSAGGVYNEQFF. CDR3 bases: TGTGCCAGCAGTGCCGGGGGGGTCTACAATGAGCAGTTCTTC.